This T cell receptor beta chain appears in the sequencing data of a study of vaccination and CD4 T cells after COVID-19. Treatment indicated: roughly ten-day PBMC culture with coronavirus spike peptide pools or control peptides (ViraFEST assay). This clonotype was counted between two and nine times. The antigen remains undetermined. With the Oncomine TCR Beta short-read assay, DNA from cultured CD4+ T cells was sequenced. MiXCR, applied by TCRdb to the PCR reads, yields one record per CDR3 protein. The sample carries 7,500 to 10,000 distinct CDR3 sequences, 65% to 70% recorded once. The TCR sequence derives from a human donor who had recovered from COVID-19. Material: CD4+ T cells from blood, cultured in vitro, obtained before SARS-CoV-2 vaccination.

In DNA, the CDR3 is TGTGCCAGCAGTGCCGCTGGACCCCTCGACTATGGCTACACCTTC. As protein: CASSAAGPLDYGYTF. The chain uses TRBV25-1 and TRBJ1-2, with no clear D. CDR3 size: 15 residues. Germline lookup yields CDR1 MGHDK and CDR2 SYGVNS. Deletions cut 4 bases from V and 3 bases from J, with 15 bases between.